These 15 T cell receptor beta chains share one sample of origin, sequenced in a study of T cell changes during pregnancy in multiple sclerosis. TCRdb keeps only in-frame clones here, not all; method: immunoSEQ multiplex PCR. Altogether more than 60,000 clones are present, about 89% being singletons, with the ten largest covering under 1.5%. The material sequenced was peripheral blood, taken in the second trimester of pregnancy. The receptors were sampled from a female donor with multiple sclerosis, enrolled in a pregnancy study.

The chain couples TRBV18 to TRBJ1-3; TRBD1 matches 8 bases. CDR3 length: 16 residues. V was clipped by 1 base and J by 3 bases; unmatched bases: 5. Looked up from germline, CDR1 is KGHSH and CDR2 is LQKENI. CDR3 in DNA: TGTGCCAGCTCACCACGTTTGACAGGGGATGGAAACACCATATATTTT. Encoded protein: CASSPRLTGDGNTIYF.

The CDR3 loop reads CAWSAHRDNSPLHF. Written as DNA, the CDR3 is TGTGCCTGGAGTGCTCACAGGGATAATTCACCCCTCCACTTT. The J gene is TRBJ1-6, the V gene TRBV30, with D maybe TRBD1 (6 bases). V lost 1 base, J lost 5 bases, and 9 bases lay in between. The V gene's germline CDR1 is GTSNPN and CDR2 SVGIG (reference sequence). CDR3 length: 14 amino acids.

This chain connects TRBV6-5 to TRBJ1-3; D remains ambiguous. Germline CDR1 MNHEY, CDR2 SVGAGI. CDR3 length: 16 amino acids. V lost 2 bases and J 2 bases, leaving 13 bases between the germline ends. The CDR3 loop reads CASSYEGGTPGNTIYF. The DNA of the CDR3 is TGTGCCAGCAGTTACGAAGGAGGTACCCCTGGAAACACCATATATTTT.

The chain couples TRBV4-3 to TRBJ1-1, with D perhaps TRBD1 (5 bases). CDR1 is LGHNA, CDR2 YSLEER, per germline. Trimming cost V 1 base and J 0 bases, with 12 bases left between them. This CDR3 has 16 residues. The CDR3 sequence is CASSQAMGGMNTEAFF. The CDR3, as DNA: TGCGCCAGCAGCCAAGCGATGGGGGGGATGAACACTGAAGCTTTCTTT.

This clone showed up just once. The chain carries TRBV11-2 and TRBJ2-5; 7 bases fit TRBD2. Unmatched junction bases numbered 2, after V lost 6 bases and J lost 4 bases. The CDR3 sequence is 12 residues long. Germline V CDR1 and CDR2: SGHAT, FQNNGV. CDR3 nucleotides: TGTGCCAGCAGGGGGAGGGTAGAGACCCAGTACTTC. This sequence encodes CASRGRVETQYF.

This clone was seen only once. The chain joins TRBV9 to TRBJ1-2; TRBD1 agrees at 7 bases. The J segment lost 0 bases and the V segment lost 0 bases, leaving 2 bases of the junction unmatched. Germline lookup yields CDR1 SGDLS and CDR2 YYNGEE. The CDR3 totals 15 residues. The CDR3 loop reads CASSVETGANYGYTF. In DNA, the CDR3 is TGTGCCAGCAGCGTAGAAACAGGGGCTAACTATGGCTACACCTTC.

The CDR3 DNA sequence: TGCGCCAGCCCCCAGCCGGGACAGCCGAATTCACCCCTCCACTTT. The encoded protein is CASPQPGQPNSPLHF. The rearrangement uses TRBV4-1 and TRBJ1-6; TRBD1 agrees at 7 bases. CDR1 is MGHRA and CDR2 is YSYEKL in the germline V gene. The CDR3 totals 15 residues. The trim removed 8 bases at V and 7 bases at J, leaving 11 bases unmatched.

The chain recombines TRBV19 with TRBJ2-7, with 10 bases lining up with TRBD2. There are 15 residues in the CDR3. Germline assignment: CDR1 LNHDA and CDR2 SQIVND (reference sequence). The V gene end was trimmed by 2 bases and the J gene end by 7 bases; junction bases not matched to a gene: 8. CDR3 coding DNA: TGTGCCAGTAGTATAAATCTAGCGGGAGTGAGTGAGCAGTACTTC. It translates to CASSINLAGVSEQYF. The full variable domain, rest sourced from reference TRBV19 and TRBJ2-7, is DGGITQSPKYLFRKEGQNVTLSCEQNLNHDAMYWYRQDPGQGLRLIYYSQIVNDFQKGDIAEGYSVSREKKESFPLTVTSAQKNPTAFYLCASSINLAGVSEQYFGPGTRLTVT.

The chain carries TRBV27 and TRBJ2-1, with 7 bases fitting TRBD2. CDR1 is MNHEY and CDR2 is SMNVEV in the germline V gene (reference sequence). The CDR3 is made up of 15 amino acids. After removal of 0 bases from V and 6 bases from J, the junction contained 5 bases not matched to a gene. This CDR3 is CASSLSGGSGNEQFF. The CDR3 DNA reads as TGTGCCAGCAGTTTATCGGGCGGGAGTGGCAATGAGCAGTTCTTC.

This rearrangement joins TRBV12-2 to TRBJ2-7; the D call TRBD1 from the table was never checked on the DNA. TRBV12-2 is reported as a pseudogene. This CDR3 is built from 15 residues. The DNA for the CDR3 is TGTGCAAGTCGCGCCCGGACAGGGCCGGGCTACGAGCAGTACTTC. Protein product: CASRARTGPGYEQYF.

This chain uses TRBV7-2 with TRBJ1-1, with unresolved D. Germline V lookup: CDR1 SGHTA, CDR2 FQGNSA. V was trimmed by 1 base and J by 1 base, leaving 10 bases between them. CDR3 length: 15 amino acids. The CDR3 loop reads CASSLGGIGNTEAFF. The CDR3 nucleotides are TGTGCCAGCAGCTTAGGAGGGATCGGGAACACTGAAGCTTTCTTT.

The chain couples TRBV19 to TRBJ2-1; TRBD2 agrees at 15 bases. Germline V gene data show CDR1 as LNHDA and CDR2 as SQIVND (reference sequence). CDR3 length equals 14 residues. Unmatched junction bases numbered 0, after V lost 6 bases and J lost 6 bases. The chain's CDR3 is CASRGLAGGNEQFF. For the CDR3, the DNA is TGTGCCAGTAGGGGACTAGCGGGAGGCAATGAGCAGTTCTTC. Variable domain in full (rest from reference TRBV19 and TRBJ2-1): DGGITQSPKYLFRKEGQNVTLSCEQNLNHDAMYWYRQDPGQGLRLIYYSQIVNDFQKGDIAEGYSVSREKKESFPLTVTSAQKNPTAFYLCASRGLAGGNEQFFGPGTRLTVL.

This clone was seen repeatedly, ten times or more. This rearrangement joins TRBV7-2 to TRBJ1-5; no clear D. Germline-derived CDR1 and CDR2 are SGHTA and FQGNSA. With 5 bases removed from V and 7 bases from J, the gap between germline ends came to 12 bases. The CDR3 is made up of 13 amino acids. CDR3 protein: CASSREGLQPQHF. CDR3 nucleotides: TGTGCCAGCAGCAGGGAGGGTTTACAGCCCCAGCATTTT.

The chain has TRBV14 and TRBJ2-7; TRBD2 matches at 8 bases. V was pared by 3 bases and J by 6 bases, with 4 bases of the junction left unmatched. CDR3 length: 13 amino acids. Germline lookup yields CDR1 SGHDN and CDR2 FVKESK. CDR3 residues: CASSQGLGREQYF. The CDR3 DNA follows: TGTGCCAGCAGCCAGGGACTAGGGCGCGAGCAGTACTTC.

This clone showed up just once. This chain joins TRBV30 and TRBJ2-7, with D possibly TRBD2 on 5 matching bases. CDR1 and CDR2 from the germline V gene are GTSNPN and SVGIG (reference sequence). Trimming pared 0 bases from V and 5 bases from J, leaving 20 bases between. This CDR3 contains 16 residues. CDR3 residues: CAWSVNRVWEMNEQYF. Here the CDR3 DNA reads TGTGCCTGGAGTGTAAATAGGGTCTGGGAGATGAACGAGCAGTACTTC.